This is a list of T cell receptor beta chains from one sample in a study of blood T cell repertoires in COVID-19. Profiled with immunoSEQ multiplex PCR; TCRdb holds only in-frame clones, not every one. This sample carries around 290,000 clones, roughly nine tenths of them seen once, and the ten largest clones take 2.2%. The specimen sequenced was peripheral blood. The source is a woman aged 25-40 years with COVID-19, enrolled during active disease. Both conserved end residues are part of each CDR3. The D gene is left open where the match is weak. Clone size is not always given. Where it is, it says once, few, many or a class for expanded clones.

v_gene	abundance	j_gene	d_gene	CDR3aa	CDR3nt
TRBV11-3	.	TRBJ2-1	.	CASSLTSLGASDYNEQFF	TGTGCCAGCAGCCTAACAAGCCTTGGGGCTAGCGACTACAATGAGCAGTTCTTC
TRBV30	.	TRBJ2-5	.	CAWSVLGGPGTQYF	TGTGCCTGGAGTGTATTAGGAGGGCCAGGGACCCAGTACTTC
TRBV5-5	.	TRBJ2-5	.	CASSLFSSRQETQYF	TGTGCCAGCAGCTTATTTTCGTCTAGACAAGAGACCCAGTACTTC
TRBV6-4	.	TRBJ1-2	TRBD1	CASSATPGQGNYGYTF	TGTGCCAGCAGTGCCACCCCGGGACAGGGGAACTATGGCTACACCTTC
TRBV6-2/TRBV6-3	.	TRBJ2-7	.	CASSYSLGGNEQYF	TGTGCCAGCAGTTACTCGCTTGGGGGGAACGAGCAGTACTTC
TRBV27	.	TRBJ2-7	TRBD1	CASSSAGTGNEQYF	TGTGCCAGCAGTTCTGCCGGGACAGGGAACGAGCAGTACTTC
TRBV18	.	TRBJ1-3	.	CASSPVESSGNTIYF	TGTGCCAGCTCACCAGTTGAGAGCTCTGGAAACACCATATATTTT
TRBV20-1	.	TRBJ2-1	.	CSASLQDEQFF	TGCAGTGCTAGTCTGCAGGATGAGCAGTTCTTC
TRBV29-1	.	TRBJ1-1	TRBD1	CSVARTGALNTEAFF	TGCAGCGTTGCTCGGACAGGGGCCTTGAACACTGAAGCTTTCTTT
TRBV7-9	.	TRBJ2-1	.	CASQTGYEQFF	TGTGCCAGCCAGACAGGATACGAGCAGTTCTTC
TRBV12-3/TRBV12-4	.	TRBJ2-7	.	CASSLADYEQYF	TGTGCCAGCAGTTTGGCCGACTACGAGCAGTACTTC
TRBV5-1	.	TRBJ2-5	.	CASSSTSSSETQYF	TGCGCCAGCAGTTCGACTAGTTCATCAGAGACCCAGTACTTC
TRBV5-1	few	TRBJ2-2	TRBD1	CASSLTGQGSTGELFF	TGCGCCAGCAGCTTGACGGGACAGGGGAGCACCGGGGAGCTGTTTTTT
TRBV5-1	.	TRBJ1-5	.	CASSLEAGGNQPQHF	TGCGCCAGCAGCTTGGAGGCAGGGGGCAATCAGCCCCAGCATTTT
TRBV10-1	.	TRBJ2-5	.	CASSELRGKGETQYF	TGCGCCAGCAGTGAGCTCCGGGGTAAGGGAGAGACCCAGTACTTC
TRBV5-1	.	TRBJ2-3	TRBD2	CASSFLSGRTTDTQYF	TGCGCCAGCAGCTTTCTTAGCGGGAGAACGACAGATACGCAGTATTTT
TRBV3-1/TRBV3-2	.	TRBJ2-7	TRBD1	CASSQGRDSSYEQYF	TGTGCCAGCAGCCAAGGTCGGGACAGCTCCTACGAGCAGTACTTC
TRBV5-1	once	TRBJ2-7	TRBD1	CASRMTGSGEQYF	TGCGCCAGCAGAATGACAGGGAGCGGCGAGCAGTACTTC
TRBV6-6	.	TRBJ2-1	TRBD2	CASSRTSGINNEQFF	TGTGCCAGCAGCCGTACTAGCGGGATCAACAATGAGCAGTTCTTC
TRBV6-5	.	TRBJ2-1	TRBD2	CASNRLAGGNEQFF	TGTGCCAGCAACCGACTAGCGGGAGGAAATGAGCAGTTCTTC
TRBV10-3	.	TRBJ1-2	.	CAISESLSGEGYTF	TGTGCCATCAGTGAGTCGTTATCAGGCGAAGGCTACACCTTC
TRBV2	.	TRBJ1-2	.	CASSRDTASYGYTF	TGTGCCAGCAGTCGGGACACGGCTAGCTATGGCTACACCTTC
TRBV27	.	TRBJ1-5	.	CASQAQSNQPQHF	TGTGCCAGCCAGGCTCAGTCCAATCAGCCCCAGCATTTT
TRBV18	.	TRBJ2-2	.	CASSPPGRENTGELFF	TGTGCCAGCTCACCACCCGGGCGGGAGAACACCGGGGAGCTGTTTTTT
TRBV7-3	few	TRBJ1-5	.	CASILRTPYSNQPQHF	TGTGCCAGCATCCTTCGGACACCTTATAGCAATCAGCCCCAGCATTTT
TRBV7-9	once	TRBJ1-6	TRBD1	CASSEGTANSPLHF	TGTGCCAGCAGCGAAGGGACAGCGAATTCACCCCTCCACTTT
TRBV28	.	TRBJ1-2	TRBD1	CASSRDSYYGYTF	TGTGCCAGCAGTCGGGACAGTTACTATGGCTACACCTTC
TRBV28	.	TRBJ2-7	TRBD2	CASSLWGGLAGYEQYF	TGTGCCAGCAGTTTGTGGGGAGGGCTAGCGGGTTACGAGCAGTACTTC
TRBV5-1	once	TRBJ2-7	TRBD2	CASSSGLVPSDNEQYF	TGCGCCAGCAGCTCCGGACTAGTCCCCTCTGATAACGAGCAGTACTTC
TRBV18	.	TRBJ2-7	.	CASSPGGTEQYF	TGTGCCAGCTCACCAGGGGGGACCGAGCAGTACTTC
TRBV11-2	.	TRBJ2-1	TRBD1	CASSPGQGSYNEQFF	TGTGCCAGCAGTCCGGGACAGGGGTCCTACAATGAGCAGTTCTTC
TRBV9	.	TRBJ2-1	.	CASSAGDFYNEQFF	TGTGCCAGCAGCGCGGGAGACTTCTACAATGAGCAGTTCTTC
TRBV5-1	.	TRBJ1-6	.	CASSGDGGYNSPLHF	TGCGCCAGCAGCGGGGACGGGGGTTATAATTCACCCCTCCACTTT
TRBV7-2	.	TRBJ1-2	.	CASNQSPPRGGYTF	TGTGCCAGCAACCAAAGTCCCCCGAGGGGGGGCTACACCTTC
TRBV6-4	.	TRBJ2-1	TRBD1	CASSITTGDSYNEQFF	TGTGCCAGCAGTATCACGACAGGGGACTCCTACAATGAGCAGTTCTTC
TRBV19	.	TRBJ1-3	.	CASATVTGNTIYF	TGTGCCAGTGCAACAGTGACTGGAAACACCATATATTTT
TRBV19	.	TRBJ2-5	.	CASNSAGQETQYF	TGTGCCAGTAATAGTGCCGGGCAAGAGACCCAGTACTTC
TRBV27	.	TRBJ2-1	.	CASSLSVWGDEQFF	TGTGCCAGCAGTTTATCCGTCTGGGGGGATGAGCAGTTCTTC
TRBV27	.	TRBJ2-3	TRBD2	CASSLATTSGRVTQYF	TGTGCCAGCAGTTTAGCTACGACTAGCGGGAGAGTAACGCAGTATTTT
TRBV3-1/TRBV3-2	.	TRBJ2-7	TRBD1	CASSQEAGQGAYEQYF	TGTGCCAGCAGCCAAGAGGCGGGACAGGGGGCCTACGAGCAGTACTTC
TRBV21-1	.	TRBJ1-2	.	CASSTGYRGPHTGYGYTF	TGTGCCAGCAGCACGGGATACAGGGGGCCTCACACTGGCTATGGCTACACCTTC
TRBV25-1	.	TRBJ1-5	.	CASSGEQVQGPQHF	TGTGCCAGCAGTGGGGAACAGGTCCAAGGACCCCAGCATTTT
TRBV7-3	.	TRBJ2-5	TRBD2	CASSFGASGKETQYF	TGTGCCAGCAGCTTCGGGGCTAGCGGGAAAGAGACCCAGTACTTC
TRBV24-1	.	TRBJ2-2	TRBD2	CATSDFGLAGGPTGELFF	TGTGCCACCAGTGATTTTGGACTAGCGGGAGGACCCACCGGGGAGCTGTTTTTT
TRBV7-7	.	TRBJ1-1	.	CASSPVDRTPTEAFF	TGTGCCAGCAGCCCAGTTGACAGGACACCGACTGAAGCTTTCTTT
TRBV5-8	once	TRBJ1-5	TRBD1	CASSPTDRGGQPQHF	TGTGCCAGCAGCCCAACCGACAGGGGAGGGCAGCCCCAGCATTTT
TRBV5-4	.	TRBJ2-3	TRBD2	CASRRDTGLAASTDTQYF	TGTGCCAGCAGACGCGACACGGGACTAGCGGCCAGCACAGATACGCAGTATTTT
TRBV2	.	TRBJ2-6	TRBD2	CASEKASGSSGANVLTF	TGTGCCAGCGAGAAGGCTAGCGGGAGTTCTGGGGCCAACGTCCTGACTTTC
TRBV9	.	TRBJ2-3	TRBD2	CASSPLSRLAGGPQYF	TGTGCCAGCAGCCCCCTATCGCGACTAGCGGGAGGGCCTCAGTATTTT
TRBV19	.	TRBJ2-1	.	CASSIRGTPYNEQFF	TGTGCCAGTAGTATCCGCGGGACCCCATACAATGAGCAGTTCTTC
TRBV10-1	.	TRBJ2-5	TRBD1	CASSPQGAIETQYF	TGCGCCAGCAGTCCCCAGGGGGCTATTGAGACCCAGTACTTC
TRBV5-1	.	TRBJ1-2	TRBD1	CASSLAPTGAYGYTF	TGCGCCAGCAGCTTGGCCCCGACAGGGGCTTATGGCTACACCTTC
TRBV28	.	TRBJ2-7	.	CASSLQGTYEQYF	TGTGCCAGCAGTCTCCAGGGAACCTACGAGCAGTACTTC
TRBV19	.	TRBJ1-5	.	CASARQADQPQHF	TGTGCCAGTGCTAGACAGGCTGATCAGCCCCAGCATTTT
TRBV28	.	TRBJ2-2	.	CASSLWAGKKNTGELFF	TGTGCCAGCAGTTTATGGGCAGGGAAAAAGAACACCGGGGAGCTGTTTTTT